This T cell receptor (beta chain) was retrieved from a study of blood T cell repertoires in COVID-19 (dated by TCRdb to the early 2020s). Describing the broader study: Samples from collaborators originated in the United States, Italy and Spain and spanned both the acute and convalescent phases of COVID-19. The sample metadata nearly always contained a de-identified subject ID, COVID-19 status, age in years and sex. Where HLA class I and class II types were available, the types were taken from metadata supplied by the sample provider, not from assay-based typing. A freely available public database, intended as a resource for researchers studying the immune response to SARS-CoV-2, is where the repertoires were released. Deeply sampled blood TCRbeta repertoires from subjects exposed to, actively infected with, or recovered from COVID-19 were included in the dataset. The material from the prospective study consisted of cDNA or gDNA derived from T cells, B-cell-depleted T cells, or PBMCs. Samples were obtained from the ongoing ImmuneRACE study (first 160 participants) and from 950 to 1,500 subjects provided by 6 global collaborators.

Relative to germline, V is 0 bases shorter and J is 1 base shorter, with 5 bases between their ends. Via the germline V gene (reference sequence), CDR1 is LNHDA and CDR2 SQIVND. The CDR3 runs 14 residues from the cysteine to the phenylalanine. The sequence is cut down to CDR3 DNA, 42 bases in frame from base 1. Each collaborating institution followed its own protocols to collect whole blood in K2EDTA tubes. For TCRbeta analysis, collaborators shipped samples in one of three forms: frozen whole blood, isolated PBMCs, or DNA extracted from either of those sample types. For this clone: It lacks a known antigen. Nothing much larger sits one base from this clone, and base qualities are not available.

The immunoSEQ Assay, a bias-controlled multiplex PCR, was used to amplify TCRbeta CDR3 regions from genomic DNA. In the authors' own workflow: Nucleated cell counts per sample were estimated from amplification of reference gene primers within the assay. Sequence reads were collapsed and filtered to measure the absolute abundance of every unique TCRbeta CDR3 rearrangement. Productive Simpson clonality was computed per sample as the square root of Simpson's diversity index over productive rearrangements. The clones in this table, taken by TCRdb from immuneACCESS, are in-frame only. Not every clone is retained; where verified, under half of the shortfall comes from an unresolved V gene, and the cause of the rest is unknown. The DNA gave D and trimming, while V, J and clone size come from that table. The sample data list some 220,000 clones, and around 81% of these were observed just once. The top ten clonotypes cover about 13% of the sample.

The paper as a whole reports these results and caveats: How much clinical and demographic metadata was included differed by source and by participant, and the metadata was provided uncurated.

This receptor chain uses TRBV19 and TRBJ2-3; a tentative D call is TRBD1 (5 bases match). This clonotype was sampled from a human donor in a cohort sampled during active COVID-19. Sequenced: peripheral blood. The CDR3 protein is CASSIEGGTDTQYF. In nucleotide form, the sequence is TGTGCCAGTAGTATAGAAGGGGGCACAGATACGCAGTATTTT.